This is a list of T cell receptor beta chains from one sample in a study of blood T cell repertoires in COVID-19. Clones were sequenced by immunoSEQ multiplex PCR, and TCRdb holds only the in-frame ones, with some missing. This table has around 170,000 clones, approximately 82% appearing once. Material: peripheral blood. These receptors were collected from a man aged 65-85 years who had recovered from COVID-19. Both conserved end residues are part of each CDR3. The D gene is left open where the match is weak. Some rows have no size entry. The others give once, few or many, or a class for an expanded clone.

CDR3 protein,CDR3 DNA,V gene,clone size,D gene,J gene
CASSYWEGSTEAFF,TGTGCCAGCAGTTACTGGGAAGGGAGCACTGAAGCTTTCTTT,TRBV6-2/TRBV6-3,once,NA,TRBJ1-1
CATSDFPEYNEQFF,TGTGCCACCAGTGATTTCCCAGAATACAATGAGCAGTTCTTC,TRBV24-1,NA,NA,TRBJ2-1
CASSRQVIMFAEAFF,TGTGCCAGTAGTCGACAGGTTATCATGTTCGCTGAAGCTTTCTTT,TRBV19,once,NA,TRBJ1-1
CASSDITGVTPEAFF,TGTGCCAGCAGCGACATTACAGGGGTAACGCCTGAAGCTTTCTTT,TRBV6-5,NA,TRBD1,TRBJ1-1
CASSSSGGQETQYF,TGCGCCAGCAGTTCCTCCGGGGGCCAAGAGACCCAGTACTTC,TRBV10-1,NA,NA,TRBJ2-5
CASSNSNSPLHF,TGTGCCAGCAGCAACAGTAATTCACCCCTCCACTTT,TRBV2,NA,NA,TRBJ1-6
CASSSQGVSYEQYF,TGTGCCAGCAGTTCCCAGGGGGTATCCTACGAGCAGTACTTC,TRBV6-5,NA,TRBD1,TRBJ2-7
CATRQGQGDTGELFF,TGTGCCACCCGCCAGGGACAGGGGGACACCGGGGAGCTGTTTTTT,TRBV24-1,NA,TRBD1,TRBJ2-2
CASTGTADNQPQHF,TGTGCCAGCACCGGGACAGCGGACAATCAGCCCCAGCATTTT,TRBV2,NA,TRBD1,TRBJ1-5
CASSPGLVGLFF,TGTGCCAGCAGCCCCGGACTAGTGGGGTTGTTCTTC,TRBV9,NA,TRBD2,TRBJ2-1
CASSFPTSGRSDTQYF,TGTGCCAGCAGCTTCCCGACTAGCGGGAGGTCAGATACGCAGTATTTT,TRBV6-8,NA,TRBD2,TRBJ2-3
CASSLFGGITDTQYF,TGTGCCAGCAGTTTATTCGGGGGAATCACAGATACGCAGTATTTT,TRBV27,NA,NA,TRBJ2-3
CAISESGDYGYTF,TGTGCCATCAGTGAGTCAGGGGACTATGGCTACACCTTC,TRBV10-3,few,NA,TRBJ1-2
CASSVGATNTGELFF,TGTGCCAGCAGCGTAGGCGCGACGAACACCGGGGAGCTGTTTTTT,TRBV9,NA,NA,TRBJ2-2
CASSLDGSRTGELFF,TGCGCCAGCAGCTTGGACGGGAGTAGGACCGGGGAGCTGTTTTTT,TRBV5-1,NA,NA,TRBJ2-2
CASSQGQTSTDTQYF,TGTGCCAGCAGCCAGGGGCAGACTAGCACAGATACGCAGTATTTT,TRBV7-6,NA,NA,TRBJ2-3
CSVRGATNTGELFF,TGCAGCGTTCGCGGGGCCACGAACACCGGGGAGCTGTTTTTT,TRBV29-1,NA,NA,TRBJ2-2
CASSLGGQGPHEQYF,TGTGCCAGCAGTCTGGGAGGACAGGGGCCGCACGAGCAGTACTTC,TRBV2,few,TRBD1,TRBJ2-7
CASSRGGGFSTDTQYF,TGTGCCAGTAGTAGGGGAGGCGGGTTTAGCACAGATACGCAGTATTTT,TRBV19,NA,NA,TRBJ2-3
CASNFHPGLASYEQYF,TGCGCCAGCAACTTCCACCCGGGACTAGCAAGCTACGAGCAGTACTTC,TRBV5-1,NA,TRBD2,TRBJ2-7
CASSKWEGAGANVLTF,TGTGCCAGTAGTAAGTGGGAGGGGGCTGGGGCCAACGTCCTGACTTTC,TRBV19,NA,NA,TRBJ2-6
CASGGQGLTNEKLFF,TGTGCCAGCGGGGGACAGGGGCTCACTAATGAAAAACTGTTTTTT,TRBV28,NA,TRBD1,TRBJ1-4
CASSPGTGYTEAFF,TGTGCCAGCAGCCCCGGGACAGGGTACACTGAAGCTTTCTTT,TRBV27,NA,TRBD1,TRBJ1-1
CASSQGASLVTDTQYF,TGTGCCAGCTCCCAGGGGGCCAGTCTGGTCACAGATACGCAGTATTTT,TRBV27,NA,TRBD1,TRBJ2-3
CASSFTGQGQETQYF,TGTGCCAGCAGTTTCACCGGACAGGGACAAGAGACCCAGTACTTC,TRBV28,NA,TRBD1,TRBJ2-5
CASSTLGQGKAFF,TGTGCCAGCAGTACCTTAGGACAGGGCAAAGCTTTCTTT,TRBV27,NA,TRBD1,TRBJ1-1